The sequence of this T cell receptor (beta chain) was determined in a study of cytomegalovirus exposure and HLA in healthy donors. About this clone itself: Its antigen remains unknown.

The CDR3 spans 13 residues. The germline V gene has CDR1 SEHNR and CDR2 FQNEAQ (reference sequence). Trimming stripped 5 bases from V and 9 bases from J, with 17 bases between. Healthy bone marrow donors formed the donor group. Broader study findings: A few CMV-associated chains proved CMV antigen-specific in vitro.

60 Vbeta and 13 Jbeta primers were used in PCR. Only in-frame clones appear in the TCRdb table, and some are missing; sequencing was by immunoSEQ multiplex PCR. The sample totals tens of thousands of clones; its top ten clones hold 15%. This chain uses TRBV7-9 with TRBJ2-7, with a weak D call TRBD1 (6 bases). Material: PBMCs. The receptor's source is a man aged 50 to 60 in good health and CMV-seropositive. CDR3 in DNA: TGTGCCAGCAGCAGACAGGACCCAGCGGCGCAGTACTTC. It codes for CASSRQDPAAQYF.